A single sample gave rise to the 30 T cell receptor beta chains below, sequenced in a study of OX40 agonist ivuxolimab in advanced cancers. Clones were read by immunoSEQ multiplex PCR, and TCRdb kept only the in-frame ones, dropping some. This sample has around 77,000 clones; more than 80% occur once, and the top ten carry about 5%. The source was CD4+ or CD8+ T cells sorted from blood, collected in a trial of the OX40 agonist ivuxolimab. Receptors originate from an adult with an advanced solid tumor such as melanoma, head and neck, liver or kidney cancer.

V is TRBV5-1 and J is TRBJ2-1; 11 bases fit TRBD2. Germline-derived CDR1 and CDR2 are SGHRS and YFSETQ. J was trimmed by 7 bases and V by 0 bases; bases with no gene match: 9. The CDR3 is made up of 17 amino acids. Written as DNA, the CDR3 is TGCGCCAGCAGCTTGGGGGACGGCAGACTAGCGGGGAATGAGCAGTTCTTC. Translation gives CASSLGDGRLAGNEQFF.

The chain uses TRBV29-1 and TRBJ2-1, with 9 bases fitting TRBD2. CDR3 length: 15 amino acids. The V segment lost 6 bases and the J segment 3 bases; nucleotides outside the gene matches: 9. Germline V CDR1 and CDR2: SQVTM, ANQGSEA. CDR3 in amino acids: CSVGRSGSRYNEQFF. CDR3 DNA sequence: TGCAGCGTCGGGCGTAGCGGGAGCCGCTACAATGAGCAGTTCTTC.

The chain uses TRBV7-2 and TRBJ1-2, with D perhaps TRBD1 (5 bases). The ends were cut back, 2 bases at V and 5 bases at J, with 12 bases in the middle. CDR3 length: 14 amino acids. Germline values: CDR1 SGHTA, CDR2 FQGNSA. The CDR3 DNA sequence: TGTGCCAGCAGCTTATTCGGGGCAGCATATGGCTACACCTTC. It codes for CASSLFGAAYGYTF.

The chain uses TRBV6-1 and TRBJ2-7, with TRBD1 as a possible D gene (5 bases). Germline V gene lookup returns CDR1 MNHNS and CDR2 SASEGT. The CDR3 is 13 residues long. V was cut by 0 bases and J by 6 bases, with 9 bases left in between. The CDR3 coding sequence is TGTGCCAGCAGTGAAGCGCTTACAGGCGAGCAGTACTTC. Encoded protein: CASSEALTGEQYF.

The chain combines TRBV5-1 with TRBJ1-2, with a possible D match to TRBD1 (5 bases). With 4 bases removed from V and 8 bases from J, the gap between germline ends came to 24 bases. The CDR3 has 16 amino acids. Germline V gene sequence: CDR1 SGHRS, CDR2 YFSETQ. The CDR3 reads CASSPGAAARPGGYTF. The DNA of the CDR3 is TGCGCCAGCAGCCCTGGGGCGGCAGCCCGCCCGGGGGGCTACACCTTC.

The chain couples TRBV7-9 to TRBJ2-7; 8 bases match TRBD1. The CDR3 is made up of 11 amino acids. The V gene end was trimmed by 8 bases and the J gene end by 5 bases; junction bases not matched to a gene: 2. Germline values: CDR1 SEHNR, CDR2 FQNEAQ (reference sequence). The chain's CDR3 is CASGQGNEQYF. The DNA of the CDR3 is TGTGCCAGCGGACAGGGTAACGAGCAGTACTTC. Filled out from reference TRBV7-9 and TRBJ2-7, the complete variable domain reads DTGVSQNPRHKITKRGQNVTFRCDPISEHNRLYWYRQTLGQGPEFLTYFQNEAQLEKSRLLSDRFSAERPKGSFSTLEIQRTEQGDSAMYLCASGQGNEQYFGPGTRLTVT.

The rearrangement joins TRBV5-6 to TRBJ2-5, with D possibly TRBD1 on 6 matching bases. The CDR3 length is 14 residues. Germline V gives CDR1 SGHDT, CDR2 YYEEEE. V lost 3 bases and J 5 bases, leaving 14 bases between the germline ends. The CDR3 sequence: CASSYRGTFETQYF. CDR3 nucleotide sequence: TGTGCCAGCAGCTACCGTGGGACATTCGAGACCCAGTACTTC.

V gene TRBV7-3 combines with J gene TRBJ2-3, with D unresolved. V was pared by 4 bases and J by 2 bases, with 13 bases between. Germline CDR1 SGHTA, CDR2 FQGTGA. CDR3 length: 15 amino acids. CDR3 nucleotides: TGTGCCAGCAGCTCCACCTCACAGAACACAGATACGCAGTATTTT. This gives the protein CASSSTSQNTDTQYF.

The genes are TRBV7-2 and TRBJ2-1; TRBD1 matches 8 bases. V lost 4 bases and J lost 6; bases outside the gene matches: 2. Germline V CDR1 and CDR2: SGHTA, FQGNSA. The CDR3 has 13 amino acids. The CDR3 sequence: CASSYTGGNEQFF. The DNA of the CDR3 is TGTGCCAGCAGCTACACAGGGGGCAATGAGCAGTTCTTC.

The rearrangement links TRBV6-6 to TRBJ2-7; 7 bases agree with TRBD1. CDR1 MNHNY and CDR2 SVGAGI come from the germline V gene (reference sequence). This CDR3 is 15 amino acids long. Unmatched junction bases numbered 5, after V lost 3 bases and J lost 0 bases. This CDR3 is CASSYGTASSYEQYF. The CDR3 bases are TGTGCCAGCAGTTATGGGACAGCGAGCTCCTACGAGCAGTACTTC.

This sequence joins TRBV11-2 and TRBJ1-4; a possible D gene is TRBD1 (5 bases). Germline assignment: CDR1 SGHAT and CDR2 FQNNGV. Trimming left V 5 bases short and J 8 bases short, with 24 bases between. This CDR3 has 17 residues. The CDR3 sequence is CASSPLGGGLRGEKLFF. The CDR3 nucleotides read TGTGCCAGCAGCCCCCTCGGGGGGGGATTGAGAGGGGAAAAACTGTTTTTT.

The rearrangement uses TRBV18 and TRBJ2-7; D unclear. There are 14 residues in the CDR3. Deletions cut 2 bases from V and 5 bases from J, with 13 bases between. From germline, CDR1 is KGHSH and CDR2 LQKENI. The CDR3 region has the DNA TGTGCCAGCTCACCAAGGTTGGATTATGACGAGCAGTACTTC. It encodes CASSPRLDYDEQYF.

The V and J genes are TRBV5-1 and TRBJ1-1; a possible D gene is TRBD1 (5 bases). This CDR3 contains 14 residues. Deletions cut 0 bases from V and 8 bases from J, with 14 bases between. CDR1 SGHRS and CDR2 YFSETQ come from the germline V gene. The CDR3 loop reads CASSLVPGISEAFF. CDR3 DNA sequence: TGCGCCAGCAGCTTGGTGCCAGGGATCTCCGAAGCTTTCTTT. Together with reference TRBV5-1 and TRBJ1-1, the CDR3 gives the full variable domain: KAGVTQTPRYLIKTRGQQVTLSCSPISGHRSVSWYQQTPGQGLQFLFEYFSETQRNKGNFPGRFSGRQFSNSRSEMNVSTLELGDSALYLCASSLVPGISEAFFGQGTRLTVV.

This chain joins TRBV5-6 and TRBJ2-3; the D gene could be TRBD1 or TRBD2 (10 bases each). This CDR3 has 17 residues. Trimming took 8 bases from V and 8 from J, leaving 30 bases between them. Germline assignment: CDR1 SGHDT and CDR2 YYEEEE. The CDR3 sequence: CASNDRGRLAGVGTQYF. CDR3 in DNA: TGTGCCAGTAACGACAGGGGGCGGCTAGCGGGAGTTGGTACGCAGTATTTT. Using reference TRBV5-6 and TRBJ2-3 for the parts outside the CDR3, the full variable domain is DAGVTQSPTHLIKTRGQQVTLRCSPKSGHDTVSWYQQALGQGPQFIFQYYEEEERQRGNFPDRFSGHQFPNYSSELNVNALLLGDSALYLCASNDRGRLAGVGTQYFGPGTRLTVL.

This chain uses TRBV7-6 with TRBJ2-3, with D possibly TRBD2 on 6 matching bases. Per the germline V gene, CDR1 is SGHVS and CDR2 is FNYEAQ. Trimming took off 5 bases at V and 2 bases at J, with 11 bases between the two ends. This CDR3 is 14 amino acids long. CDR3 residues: CASSKREVTDTQYF. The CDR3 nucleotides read TGTGCCAGCAGCAAAAGGGAGGTCACAGATACGCAGTATTTT.

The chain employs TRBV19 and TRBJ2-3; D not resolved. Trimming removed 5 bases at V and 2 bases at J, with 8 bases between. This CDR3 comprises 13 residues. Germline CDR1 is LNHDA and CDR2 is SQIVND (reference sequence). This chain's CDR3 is CASSVPTTDTQYF. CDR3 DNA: TGTGCCAGTAGTGTACCCACCACAGATACGCAGTATTTT.

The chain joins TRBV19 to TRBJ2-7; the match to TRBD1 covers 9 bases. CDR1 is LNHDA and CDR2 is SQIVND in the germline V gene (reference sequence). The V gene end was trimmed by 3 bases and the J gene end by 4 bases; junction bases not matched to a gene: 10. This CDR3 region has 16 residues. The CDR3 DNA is TGTGCCAGTAGTATCCGTTCTGGGACAGGGACGTACGAGCAGTACTTC. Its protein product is CASSIRSGTGTYEQYF.

The CDR3 sequence: CASSEFLGGASSYNEQFF. CDR3 DNA: TGTGCCAGCAGTGAATTTTTGGGGGGGGCGAGCTCCTACAATGAGCAGTTCTTC. This sequence joins TRBV6-1 and TRBJ2-1, with D perhaps matching TRBD2 (7 bases). Germline V lookup: CDR1 MNHNS, CDR2 SASEGT. The V gene lost 2 bases and the J gene lost 0 bases, with 17 bases spanning the gap. The CDR3 runs to 18 residues.

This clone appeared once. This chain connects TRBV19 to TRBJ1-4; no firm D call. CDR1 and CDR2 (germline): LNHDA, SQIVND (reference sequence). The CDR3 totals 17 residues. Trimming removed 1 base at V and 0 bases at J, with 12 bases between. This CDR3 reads CASSIVEQTSTNEKLFF. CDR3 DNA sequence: TGTGCCAGTAGTATAGTTGAACAGACATCAACTAATGAAAAACTGTTTTTT. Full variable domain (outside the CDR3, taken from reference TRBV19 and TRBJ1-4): DGGITQSPKYLFRKEGQNVTLSCEQNLNHDAMYWYRQDPGQGLRLIYYSQIVNDFQKGDIAEGYSVSREKKESFPLTVTSAQKNPTAFYLCASSIVEQTSTNEKLFFGSGTQLSVL.

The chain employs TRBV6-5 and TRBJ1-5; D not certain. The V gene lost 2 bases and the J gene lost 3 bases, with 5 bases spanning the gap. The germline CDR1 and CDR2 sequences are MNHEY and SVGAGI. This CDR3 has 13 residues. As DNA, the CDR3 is TGTGCCAGCAGTTACAATTACAATCAGCCCCAGCATTTT. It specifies CASSYNYNQPQHF.

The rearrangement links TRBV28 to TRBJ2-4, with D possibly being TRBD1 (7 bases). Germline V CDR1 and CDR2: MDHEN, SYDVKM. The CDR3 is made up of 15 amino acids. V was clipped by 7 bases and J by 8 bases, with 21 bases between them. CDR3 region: CASIQGGPWGYIQYF. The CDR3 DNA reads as TGTGCCAGCATTCAGGGGGGCCCATGGGGGTACATTCAGTACTTC.

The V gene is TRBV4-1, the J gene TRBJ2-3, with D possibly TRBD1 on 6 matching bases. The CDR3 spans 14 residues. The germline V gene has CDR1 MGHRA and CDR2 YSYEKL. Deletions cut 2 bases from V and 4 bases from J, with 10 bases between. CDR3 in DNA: TGCGCCAGCAGCCAACTACAGGGTTCAGATACGCAGTATTTT. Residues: CASSQLQGSDTQYF.

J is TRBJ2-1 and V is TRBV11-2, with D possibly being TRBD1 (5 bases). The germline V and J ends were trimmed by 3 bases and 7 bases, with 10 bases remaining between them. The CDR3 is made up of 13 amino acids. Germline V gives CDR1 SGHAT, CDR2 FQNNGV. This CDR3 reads CASSFGRVNEQFF. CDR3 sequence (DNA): TGTGCCAGCAGCTTCGGCAGGGTTAATGAGCAGTTCTTC.

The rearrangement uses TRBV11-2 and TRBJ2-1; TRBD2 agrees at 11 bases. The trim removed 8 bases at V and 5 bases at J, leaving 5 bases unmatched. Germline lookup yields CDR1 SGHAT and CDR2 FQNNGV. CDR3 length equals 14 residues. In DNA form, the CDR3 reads TGTGCCAGCGGAGGGACTAGCGGAAACAATGAGCAGTTCTTC. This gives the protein CASGGTSGNNEQFF.

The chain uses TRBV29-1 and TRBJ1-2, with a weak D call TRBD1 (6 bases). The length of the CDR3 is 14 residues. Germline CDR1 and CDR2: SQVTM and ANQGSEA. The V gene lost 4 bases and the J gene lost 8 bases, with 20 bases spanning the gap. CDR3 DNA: TGCAGCGTTGGGGCCCGGGGGCCCAAATGGGGCTACACCTTC. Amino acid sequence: CSVGARGPKWGYTF.

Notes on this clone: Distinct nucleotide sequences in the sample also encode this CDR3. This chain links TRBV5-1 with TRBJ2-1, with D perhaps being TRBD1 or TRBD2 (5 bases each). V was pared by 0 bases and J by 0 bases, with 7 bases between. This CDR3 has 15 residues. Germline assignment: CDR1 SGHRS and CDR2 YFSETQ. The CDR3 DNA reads TGCGCCAGCAGCTTGGAGGGGAGCTCCTACAATGAGCAGTTCTTC. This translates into CASSLEGSSYNEQFF.

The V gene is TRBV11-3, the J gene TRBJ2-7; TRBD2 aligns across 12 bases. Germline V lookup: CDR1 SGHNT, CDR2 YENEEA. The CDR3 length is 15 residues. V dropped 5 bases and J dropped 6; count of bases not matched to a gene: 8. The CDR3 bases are TGTGCCAGCAGCCTCCCGACTAGCGGGAGCTCCGAGCAGTACTTC. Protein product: CASSLPTSGSSEQYF.

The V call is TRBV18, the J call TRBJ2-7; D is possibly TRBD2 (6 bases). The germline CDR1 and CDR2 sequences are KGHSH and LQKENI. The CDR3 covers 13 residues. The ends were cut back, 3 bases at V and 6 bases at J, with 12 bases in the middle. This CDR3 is CASSPGTPGEQYF. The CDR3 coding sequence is TGTGCCAGCTCACCCGGGACTCCGGGCGAGCAGTACTTC.

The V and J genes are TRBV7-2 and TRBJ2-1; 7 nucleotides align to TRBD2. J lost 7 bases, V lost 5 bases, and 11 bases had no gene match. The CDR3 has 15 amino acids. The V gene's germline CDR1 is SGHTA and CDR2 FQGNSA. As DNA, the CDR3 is TGTGCCAGCAGCCCCAGCGGCGGGAGAGTGAATGAGCAGTTCTTC. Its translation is CASSPSGGRVNEQFF.

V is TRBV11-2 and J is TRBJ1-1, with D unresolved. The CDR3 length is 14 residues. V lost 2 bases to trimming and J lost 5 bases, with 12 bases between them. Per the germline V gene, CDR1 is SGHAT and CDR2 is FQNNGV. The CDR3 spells CASSLNGDGTEAFF. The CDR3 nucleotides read TGTGCCAGCAGCTTAAACGGCGATGGGACTGAAGCTTTCTTT.